Sequencing of this TCR beta chain was carried out in a study of cytomegalovirus exposure and HLA in healthy donors. Vbeta (60) and Jbeta (13) primers were used in the PCR. The method was immunoSEQ multiplex PCR; TCRdb's version includes in-frame clones alone and lacks a portion of them. This sample carries some 180,000 clones, roughly 78% of them seen once, and the ten largest clones take about 4.6%. Study-wide points: Across all donors, roughly uniform sequencing depth was an assumption of the presence/absence analyses.

As concerns this clone: Its antigen is not identified.

The CDR3 is made up of 17 amino acids. Per germline, CDR1 SGHVS and CDR2 FNYEAQ. Trimming removed 0 bases from V and 5 bases from J; junction bases left unmatched: 13. This sequence was found in a woman aged 30 to 39 in good health and CMV-seropositive. The sequenced sample was PBMCs. The chain recombines TRBV7-6 with TRBJ2-7; 7 bases agree with TRBD1. The CDR3 here is CASSLASTSYRGHEQYF. The CDR3 region has the DNA TGTGCCAGCAGCTTAGCCTCCACTAGTTACAGGGGACACGAGCAGTACTTC.